This T cell receptor beta chain was observed in a study of TIL therapy for anti-PD-1-resistant metastatic lung cancer. In the study overall: By whole-exome sequencing, median non-synonymous tumor mutation burden was around 1.5 mutations per megabase.

This clone turned up a few times. The libraries were made with immunoSEQ v3. Repertoires were generated with immunoSEQ multiplex PCR, while TCRdb's copy carries only in-frame clones and drops some. Altogether 20,000 to 25,000 clones are present, about three quarters being singletons, with the ten largest covering just under 2%. Time point denoted: pre-treatment sample, taken before nivolumab and TIL therapy. Germline trimming cut 4 bases from V and 6 bases from J; bases unmatched to any gene: 10. Germline CDR1 is KGHSH and CDR2 is LQKENI. The CDR3 runs to 16 residues. This sequence joins TRBV18 and TRBJ2-7, with 12 positions matching TRBD1. The specimen comprised blood, sampled at baseline. The clonotype originates from a person aged 25-85 years with non-small cell lung cancer. DNA for the CDR3: TGTGCCAGCTCACTCCTGGGACAGGGGGCAGGGTTCGAGCAGTACGTC. It encodes CASSLLGQGAGFEQYV.